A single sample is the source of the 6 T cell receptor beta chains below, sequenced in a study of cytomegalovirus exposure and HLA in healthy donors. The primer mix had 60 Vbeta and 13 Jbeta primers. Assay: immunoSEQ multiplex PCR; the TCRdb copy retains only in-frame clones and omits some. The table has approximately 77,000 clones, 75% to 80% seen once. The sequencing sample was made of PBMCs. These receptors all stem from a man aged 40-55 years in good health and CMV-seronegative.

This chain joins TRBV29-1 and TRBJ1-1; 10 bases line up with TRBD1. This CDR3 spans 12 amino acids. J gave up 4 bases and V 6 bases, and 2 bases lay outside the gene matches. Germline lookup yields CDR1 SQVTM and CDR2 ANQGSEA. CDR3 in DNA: TGCAGCGTGGACAGGGGGGGCACTGAAGCTTTCTTT. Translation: CSVDRGGTEAFF.

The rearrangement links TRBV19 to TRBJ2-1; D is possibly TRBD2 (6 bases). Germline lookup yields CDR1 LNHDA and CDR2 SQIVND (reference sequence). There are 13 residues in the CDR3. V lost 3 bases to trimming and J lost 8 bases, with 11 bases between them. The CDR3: CASSMLGGDEQFF. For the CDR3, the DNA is TGTGCCAGTAGTATGTTAGGAGGGGATGAGCAGTTCTTC.

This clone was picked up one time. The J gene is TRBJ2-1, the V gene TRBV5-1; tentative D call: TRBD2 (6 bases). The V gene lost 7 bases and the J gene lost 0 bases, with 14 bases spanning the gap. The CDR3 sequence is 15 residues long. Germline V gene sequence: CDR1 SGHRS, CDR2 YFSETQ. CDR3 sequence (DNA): TGCGCCAGCGAAGAGGAGGGACTCTCCTACAATGAGCAGTTCTTC. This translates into CASEEEGLSYNEQFF.

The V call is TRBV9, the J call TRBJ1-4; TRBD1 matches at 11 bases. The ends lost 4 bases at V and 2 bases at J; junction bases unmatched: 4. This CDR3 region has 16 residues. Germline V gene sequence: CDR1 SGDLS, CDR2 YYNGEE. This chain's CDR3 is CASSWTGGLTNEKLFF. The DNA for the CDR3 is TGTGCCAGCAGCTGGACAGGGGGCTTGACTAATGAAAAACTGTTTTTT. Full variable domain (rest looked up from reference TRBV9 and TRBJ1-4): DSGVTQTPKHLITATGQRVTLRCSPRSGDLSVYWYQQSLDQGLQFLIQYYNGEERAKGNILERFSAQQFPDLHSELNLSSLELGDSALYFCASSWTGGLTNEKLFFGSGTQLSVL.

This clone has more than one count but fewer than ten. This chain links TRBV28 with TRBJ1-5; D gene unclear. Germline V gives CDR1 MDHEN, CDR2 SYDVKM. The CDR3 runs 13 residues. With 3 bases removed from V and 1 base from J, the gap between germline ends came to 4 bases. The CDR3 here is CASSFGSNQPQHF. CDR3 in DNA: TGTGCCAGCAGTTTCGGGAGCAATCAGCCCCAGCATTTT.

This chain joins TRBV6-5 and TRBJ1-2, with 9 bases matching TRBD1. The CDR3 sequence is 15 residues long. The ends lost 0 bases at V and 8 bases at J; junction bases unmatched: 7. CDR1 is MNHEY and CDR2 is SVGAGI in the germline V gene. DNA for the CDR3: TGTGCCAGCAGTTACTCGGGACAGGGTGGTTGGGGCTACACCTTC. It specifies CASSYSGQGGWGYTF.